The present entry profiles one TCR beta chain with its context. Methods used by the authors: The assay estimated nucleated cells by amplifying reference gene primers. Produced via immunoSEQ multiplex PCR; TCRdb's table is partial and in-frame only. V, J and clone size derive from that table, while D and trimming were established from the DNA sequence. The profile shows 130,000 to 150,000 clones, 84% of them singletons. Shortly before study entry, within 2 weeks, exposed participants had met a COVID-19 case. The data originate from a study of blood T cell repertoires in COVID-19. Study-wide context: The United States, Italy and Spain supplied acute and convalescent COVID-19 samples. T cells, B-cell-depleted T cells, or PBMCs provided the cDNA or gDNA that served as material.

Trimming took 3 bases from V and 3 from J, leaving 14 bases between them. The CDR3 consists of 15 residues. CDR1 is KGHSH and CDR2 is LQKENI in the germline V gene. Sequenced sample: PBMCs or T cells enriched from blood (not recorded which). This sequence joins TRBV18 and TRBJ1-1, with D unresolved. This sequence was found in a woman aged 50 to 60 who had been exposed to COVID-19. The chain's CDR3 is CASSPKSSGDTEAFF. CDR3 sequence (DNA): TGTGCCAGCTCACCTAAAAGCAGCGGAGACACTGAAGCTTTCTTT.